The entry that follows covers one T cell receptor beta chain sequence. The source of the sample is a study of OX40 agonist ivuxolimab in advanced cancers. Germline CDR1 is SGHRS and CDR2 is YFSETQ. The CDR3 extends over 14 amino acids. Trimming left V 4 bases short and J 10 bases short, with 17 bases between. Clones were read by immunoSEQ multiplex PCR, and TCRdb kept only the in-frame ones, dropping some. The sample has tens of thousands of clones; less than 90% are singletons. The V call is TRBV5-1, the J call TRBJ1-4, with a weak D call TRBD1 (5 bases). This TCR was recovered from an adult with an advanced solid tumor such as melanoma, head and neck, liver or kidney cancer. This specimen was CD4+ or CD8+ T cells sorted from blood, taken in a trial of the OX40 agonist ivuxolimab. As DNA, the CDR3 is TGCGCCAGCAGCCACGGGACCCGGGACGGAAAACTGTTTTTT. Its protein product is CASSHGTRDGKLFF.